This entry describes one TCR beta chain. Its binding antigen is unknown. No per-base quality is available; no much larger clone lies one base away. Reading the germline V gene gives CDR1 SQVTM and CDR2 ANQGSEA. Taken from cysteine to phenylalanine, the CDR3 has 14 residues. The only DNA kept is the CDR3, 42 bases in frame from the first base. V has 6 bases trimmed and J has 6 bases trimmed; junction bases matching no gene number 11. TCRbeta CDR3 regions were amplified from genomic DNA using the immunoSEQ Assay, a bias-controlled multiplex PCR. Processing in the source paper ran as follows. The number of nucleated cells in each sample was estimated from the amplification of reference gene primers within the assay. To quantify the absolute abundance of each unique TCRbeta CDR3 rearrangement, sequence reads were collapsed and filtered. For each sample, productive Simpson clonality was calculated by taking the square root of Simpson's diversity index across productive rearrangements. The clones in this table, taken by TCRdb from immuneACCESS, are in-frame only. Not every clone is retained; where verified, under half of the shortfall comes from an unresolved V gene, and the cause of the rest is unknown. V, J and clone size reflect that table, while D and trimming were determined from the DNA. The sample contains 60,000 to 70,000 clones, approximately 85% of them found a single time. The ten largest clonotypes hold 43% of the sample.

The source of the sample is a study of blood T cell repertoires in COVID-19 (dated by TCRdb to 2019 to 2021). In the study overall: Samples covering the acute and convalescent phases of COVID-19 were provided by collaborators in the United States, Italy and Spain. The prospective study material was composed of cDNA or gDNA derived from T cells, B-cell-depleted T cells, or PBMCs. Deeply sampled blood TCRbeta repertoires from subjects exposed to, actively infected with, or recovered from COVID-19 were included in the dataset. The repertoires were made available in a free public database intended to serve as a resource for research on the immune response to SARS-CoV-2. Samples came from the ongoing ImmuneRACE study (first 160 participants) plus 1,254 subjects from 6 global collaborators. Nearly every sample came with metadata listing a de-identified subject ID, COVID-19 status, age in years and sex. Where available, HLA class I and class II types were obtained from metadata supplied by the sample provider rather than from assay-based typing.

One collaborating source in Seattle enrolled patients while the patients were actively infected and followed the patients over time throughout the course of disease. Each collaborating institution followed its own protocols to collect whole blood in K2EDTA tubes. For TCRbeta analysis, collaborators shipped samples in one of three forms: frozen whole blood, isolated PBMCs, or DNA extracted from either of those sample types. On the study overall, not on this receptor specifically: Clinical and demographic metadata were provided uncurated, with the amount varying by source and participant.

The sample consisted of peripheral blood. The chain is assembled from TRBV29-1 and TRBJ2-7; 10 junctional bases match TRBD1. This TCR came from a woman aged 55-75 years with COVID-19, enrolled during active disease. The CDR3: CSVEWDRGTSEQYF. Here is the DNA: TGCAGCGTCGAGTGGGACAGGGGTACTAGCGAGCAGTACTTC.